These 32 T cell receptor beta chains were sequenced from one sample in a study of T cells and Merkel cell carcinoma outcomes. Profiled with immunoSEQ multiplex PCR; TCRdb holds only in-frame clones, not every one. The table shows 9,500 to 15,000 clones, with nearly 97% occurring only once. Sample: tumor tissue from Merkel cell carcinoma. Source of these receptors: a human donor with Merkel cell carcinoma.

V usage is TRBV5-1 and J usage is TRBJ1-2; a weak D match, TRBD1 (5 bases). The CDR3 consists of 14 residues. V lost 7 bases, J lost 0 bases, and 13 bases lay in between. Germline-derived CDR1 and CDR2 are SGHRS and YFSETQ. CDR3 loop: CASALEGANYGYTF. The CDR3 nucleotides read TGCGCCAGCGCGTTAGAAGGGGCTAACTATGGCTACACCTTC.

This clone was observed once. V gene TRBV6-5 combines with J gene TRBJ1-5; D gene uncertain. CDR3 length: 13 residues. Germline V gene lookup returns CDR1 MNHEY and CDR2 SVGAGI. Trimming cost V 5 bases and J 4 bases, with 9 bases left between them. The CDR3 sequence is CASSIQQNQPQHF. The CDR3 DNA reads as TGTGCCAGCAGTATACAGCAAAATCAGCCCCAGCATTTT.

J is TRBJ2-3 and V is TRBV7-2; no definite D call. Trimming removed 4 bases from V and 2 bases from J, with 1 base in between. The CDR3 contains 11 residues. CDR1 is SGHTA and CDR2 is FQGNSA in the germline V gene. The CDR3 sequence: CASSSTDTQYF. In nucleotides, the CDR3 is TGTGCCAGCAGCTCCACAGATACGCAGTATTTT.

The J gene is TRBJ2-7, the V gene TRBV13, with 8 bases matching TRBD1. This CDR3 region has 15 residues. After removal of 5 bases from V and 5 bases from J, the junction contained 11 bases not matched to a gene. Germline V gene data show CDR1 as PRHDT and CDR2 as FYEKMQ (reference sequence). DNA of the CDR3: TGTGCCAGCAGCCGCGGCCAGGGGGCGTCCAACGAGCAGTACTTC. This codes for CASSRGQGASNEQYF.

This rearrangement joins TRBV6-5 to TRBJ2-1; D might be TRBD1 (6 bases). Per germline, CDR1 MNHEY and CDR2 SVGAGI. V was trimmed by 10 bases and J by 5 bases, leaving 18 bases between them. The CDR3 length is 14 residues. The CDR3 coding sequence is TGTGCCACCCAGATTCACCGGGACAACAATGAGCAGTTCTTC. As protein: CATQIHRDNNEQFF.

The genes are TRBV29-1 and TRBJ2-5; 7 bases agree with TRBD1. V dropped 6 bases and J dropped 2; count of bases not matched to a gene: 9. The CDR3 has 14 amino acids. The V gene's germline CDR1 is SQVTM and CDR2 ANQGSEA. CDR3 region: CSVPTGAAQETQYF. In DNA form, the CDR3 reads TGCAGCGTCCCCACAGGGGCAGCTCAAGAGACCCAGTACTTC. Using reference TRBV29-1 and TRBJ2-5 for the parts outside the CDR3, the full variable domain is SAVISQKPSRDICQRGTSLTIQCQVDSQVTMMFWYRQQPGQSLTLIATANQGSEATYESGFVIDKFPISRPNLTFSTLTVSNMSPEDSSIYLCSVPTGAAQETQYFGPGTRLLVL.

This chain joins TRBV6-5 and TRBJ2-7; D might be TRBD2 (6 bases). V dropped 5 bases and J dropped 2 bases, with 13 bases sitting between them. Germline values: CDR1 MNHEY, CDR2 SVGAGI. This CDR3 comprises 14 residues. The CDR3 reads CASSRGTPPYEQYF. The CDR3 nucleotides are TGTGCCAGCAGTCGCGGGACCCCGCCCTACGAGCAGTACTTC.

V and J are TRBV5-1 and TRBJ2-1; TRBD1 matches 9 bases. The CDR3 extends over 15 amino acids. With 3 bases clipped from V and 7 bases from J, the junction kept 8 bases outside the gene matches. Per the germline V gene, CDR1 is SGHRS and CDR2 is YFSETQ. Here the CDR3 DNA reads TGCGCCAGCAGCTGGGGAGGGACAGGGAGGAATGAGCAGTTCTTC. Encoded protein: CASSWGGTGRNEQFF.

The gene calls are TRBV6-5 and TRBJ1-1, with D possibly being TRBD1 (5 bases). CDR1 and CDR2 (germline): MNHEY, SVGAGI. Trimming shortened V by 6 bases and J by 1 base, and 12 bases separated the two germline ends. The length of the CDR3 is 14 residues. The CDR3 DNA is TGTGCCAGCAGAGGGACCCAGGGGAACACTGAAGCTTTCTTT. Its translation is CASRGTQGNTEAFF.

The chain uses TRBV2 and TRBJ2-2, with D unresolved. Germline assignment: CDR1 SNHLY and CDR2 FYNNEI. V was cut by 6 bases and J by 1 base, with 12 bases left in between. This CDR3 is built from 15 residues. The CDR3 region has the DNA TGTGCCAGCAGGGAAACGGACGGGAACACCGGGGAGCTGTTTTTT. The encoded protein is CASRETDGNTGELFF.

CDR3 sequence: CASSPQGGNDGYTF. CDR3 bases: TGTGCCAGCTCACCGCAGGGAGGGAACGATGGCTACACCTTC. The chain couples TRBV18 to TRBJ1-2, with D perhaps TRBD1 (5 bases). The CDR3 totals 14 residues. Trimming removed 3 bases from V and 6 bases from J, with 14 bases in between. The germline gives CDR1 KGHSH, CDR2 LQKENI. The entire variable domain, with the rest obtained from reference TRBV18 and TRBJ1-2, is as follows: NAGVMQNPRHLVRRRGQEARLRCSPMKGHSHVYWYRQLPEEGLKFMVYLQKENIIDESGMPKERFSAEFPKEGPSILRIQQVVRGDSAAYFCASSPQGGNDGYTFGSGTRLTVV.

V usage is TRBV7-9 and J usage is TRBJ2-7; 12 bases are shared with TRBD1. The CDR3 spans 16 residues. The V gene's germline CDR1 is SEHNR and CDR2 FQNEAQ (reference sequence). Trimming cost V 5 bases and J 2 bases; bases outside gene matches: 7. CDR3 sequence reads: CASSGTGGDLTYEQYF. CDR3 nucleotides: TGTGCCAGCAGCGGGACAGGGGGCGACCTTACCTACGAGCAGTACTTC.

The chain combines TRBV19 with TRBJ2-3; D is perhaps TRBD1 (5 bases). Trimming shortened V by 5 bases and J by 1 base, and 7 bases separated the two germline ends. Per germline, CDR1 LNHDA and CDR2 SQIVND (reference sequence). CDR3 length: 13 amino acids. The CDR3 protein is CASSAGRTDTQYF. For the CDR3, the DNA is TGTGCCAGTAGTGCAGGGCGCACAGATACGCAGTATTTT.

This clone was counted once. The V gene is TRBV4-1, the J gene TRBJ2-3; D unclear. The CDR3 spans 15 residues. Trimming stripped 3 bases from V and 3 bases from J, with 13 bases between. Per the germline V gene, CDR1 is MGHRA and CDR2 is YSYEKL. The CDR3 sequence: CASSHPPDPTDTQYF. CDR3 DNA: TGCGCCAGCAGCCACCCTCCCGACCCTACAGATACGCAGTATTTT.

The chain has TRBV5-4 and TRBJ2-5, with D possibly being TRBD1 or TRBD2 (5 bases each). CDR3 length equals 17 residues. From germline, CDR1 is SGHNT and CDR2 YYREEE (reference sequence). Trimming shortened V by 0 bases and J by 2 bases, and 17 bases separated the two germline ends. DNA of the CDR3: TGTGCCAGCAGCTTGGGTGGTTTTGGGGGTCGGCAAGAGACCCAGTACTTC. It codes for CASSLGGFGGRQETQYF.

The CDR3 DNA follows: TGTGCCTGGATGGGCAGTATGAACACTGAAGCTTTCTTT. It is translated as CAWMGSMNTEAFF. This chain links TRBV30 with TRBJ1-1; D uncertain. V dropped 4 bases and J dropped 0 bases, with 9 bases sitting between them. Germline values: CDR1 GTSNPN, CDR2 SVGIG (reference sequence). The CDR3 runs to 13 residues.

The genes are TRBV25-1 and TRBJ2-1, with 7 bases that match TRBD2. V was pared by 8 bases and J by 0 bases, with 13 bases of the junction left unmatched. Germline CDR1 reads MGHDK; CDR2 reads SYGVNS. This CDR3 has 17 amino acids. The DNA for the CDR3 is TGTGCCAGCGGCGGCGGGAGTTGGGCAAGCTCCTACAATGAGCAGTTCTTC. It codes for CASGGGSWASSYNEQFF.

The rearrangement uses TRBV30 and TRBJ1-3; D is unclear. The V end lost 3 bases, the J end lost 0 bases, and 12 bases lay between the germline ends. The CDR3 is made up of 15 amino acids. Germline assignment: CDR1 GTSNPN and CDR2 SVGIG (reference sequence). The CDR3 here is CAWSTDVNSGNTIYF. CDR3 in DNA: TGTGCCTGGAGCACGGACGTGAACTCTGGAAACACCATATATTTT.

The chain couples TRBV30 to TRBJ1-1; D ambiguous. Germline V gene lookup returns CDR1 GTSNPN and CDR2 SVGIG (reference sequence). With 1 base removed from V and 0 bases from J, the gap between germline ends came to 6 bases. This CDR3 has 13 residues. The CDR3 DNA sequence: TGTGCCTGGAGTGGTAATGTGAACACTGAAGCTTTCTTT. Its translation is CAWSGNVNTEAFF.

The chain carries TRBV18 and TRBJ1-2; perhaps TRBD1 as D (6 bases). Trimming cost V 11 bases and J 3 bases, with 13 bases left between them. The CDR3 is made up of 12 amino acids. Germline CDR1 reads KGHSH; CDR2 reads LQKENI. CDR3 DNA sequence: TGTGCCTCCCAGGGGTTAGACTATGGCTACACCTTC. Protein product: CASQGLDYGYTF.

This clone showed up just once. The chain couples TRBV5-8 to TRBJ1-1; D unclear. The CDR3 spans 15 residues. Deletions cut 2 bases from V and 4 bases from J, with 15 bases between. Germline V gene data show CDR1 as SGHTS and CDR2 as YDEGEE. Here the CDR3 DNA reads TGTGCCAGCAGCTTTGGGGAGAATCTACGCACTGAAGCTTTCTTT. This codes for CASSFGENLRTEAFF. The full variable domain, with the rest looked up from reference TRBV5-8 and TRBJ1-1, is EAGVTQSPTHLIKTRGQQATLRCSPISGHTSVYWYQQALGLGLQFLLWYDEGEERNRGNFPPRFSGRQFPNYSSELNVNALELEDSALYLCASSFGENLRTEAFFGQGTRLTVV.

This sequence joins TRBV28 and TRBJ1-1, with a weak D call TRBD1 (6 bases). The CDR3 covers 14 residues. V dropped 7 bases and J dropped 2 bases, with 14 bases sitting between them. Germline assignment: CDR1 MDHEN and CDR2 SYDVKM. CDR3 coding DNA: TGTGCCAGCACCTCCGTACAGGGCAACACTGAAGCTTTCTTT. Translation gives CASTSVQGNTEAFF.

The chain joins TRBV15 to TRBJ2-3; D unclear. CDR3 length: 15 residues. Germline V gene data show CDR1 as LNHNV and CDR2 as YYDKDF (reference sequence). Trimming shortened V by 0 bases and J by 3 bases, and 10 bases separated the two germline ends. The CDR3 loop reads CATSRDFSLTDTQYF. CDR3 sequence (DNA): TGTGCCACCAGCAGAGATTTTAGTTTAACAGATACGCAGTATTTT.

The genes are TRBV4-3 and TRBJ1-1, with a possible D match to TRBD1 (6 bases). The germline V gene has CDR1 LGHNA and CDR2 YSLEER. The V end was cut by 7 bases, the J end by 0 bases, with 12 bases between. The CDR3 runs to 14 residues. Written as DNA, the CDR3 is TGCGCCAGCACGACAGACAGGTTGAACACTGAAGCTTTCTTT. Its protein product is CASTTDRLNTEAFF.

The V and J genes are TRBV4-3 and TRBJ1-2; D is ambiguous. Germline V gene sequence: CDR1 LGHNA, CDR2 YSLEER. Trimming took 0 bases from V and 8 from J, leaving 10 bases between them. CDR3 length: 13 amino acids. The CDR3: CASSQDGVRGYTF. CDR3 sequence (DNA): TGCGCCAGCAGCCAAGATGGGGTCCGCGGCTACACCTTC.

This chain uses TRBV30 with TRBJ1-2, with 7 bases that match TRBD1. The germline V gene has CDR1 GTSNPN and CDR2 SVGIG (reference sequence). CDR3 size: 13 residues. V trimming: 3 bases; J trimming: 8 bases; junction bases outside the gene matches: 9. The CDR3 DNA reads as TGTGCCTGGAGCCCTTCTACAGGGGAAGGCTACACCTTC. It yields the protein CAWSPSTGEGYTF. Full variable domain (missing parts from reference TRBV30 and TRBJ1-2): SQTIHQWPATLVQPVGSPLSLECTVEGTSNPNLYWYRQAAGRGLQLLFYSVGIGQISSEVPQNLSASRPQDRQFILSSKKLLLSDSGFYLCAWSPSTGEGYTFGSGTRLTVV.

The chain is built from TRBV6-6 and TRBJ2-1; weak D call: TRBD1 (5 bases). Trimming took off 6 bases at V and 1 base at J, with 10 bases between the two ends. Germline V gene lookup returns CDR1 MNHNY and CDR2 SVGAGI (reference sequence). This CDR3 is 14 amino acids long. The CDR3 DNA is TGTGCCAGCAGGACAGCTTTATCCTACAATGAGCAGTTCTTC. Translated, it gives CASRTALSYNEQFF.

This chain links TRBV6-1 with TRBJ2-3; 7 positions match TRBD2. Germline CDR1 is MNHNS and CDR2 is SASEGT. This CDR3 comprises 14 residues. V lost 7 bases and J lost 4; bases outside the gene matches: 8. CDR3 protein: CASIEGGPPDTQYF. The CDR3 DNA is TGTGCCAGCATTGAGGGAGGGCCTCCAGATACGCAGTATTTT.

This chain connects TRBV4-1 to TRBJ1-4, with D possibly being TRBD1 (5 bases). V was shortened by 0 bases and J by 3 bases, with 14 bases between the two germline ends. The V gene's germline CDR1 is MGHRA and CDR2 YSYEKL. This CDR3 has 17 residues. Written as DNA, the CDR3 is TGCGCCAGCAGCCAAGATTTCCTCGGGGACTCTAATGAAAAACTGTTTTTT. Translated, it gives CASSQDFLGDSNEKLFF.

The CDR3 loop reads CASGADTQYF. The DNA for the CDR3 is TGTGCCAGCGGGGCAGATACGCAGTATTTT. The chain links TRBV28 to TRBJ2-3, with D hard to call. The CDR3 runs to 10 residues. V lost 8 bases and J 4 bases, leaving 4 bases between the germline ends. Germline V lookup: CDR1 MDHEN, CDR2 SYDVKM.

This clone was detected only a few times. The chain carries TRBV9 and TRBJ2-5; TRBD1 or TRBD2 may be the D gene (6 bases each). V lost 2 bases to trimming and J lost 5 bases, with 16 bases between them. Per the germline V gene, CDR1 is SGDLS and CDR2 is YYNGEE. This CDR3 comprises 15 residues. CDR3 nucleotides: TGTGCCAGCAGCGTTGGGACTCAGGGGCATGAGACCCAGTACTTC. Translated: CASSVGTQGHETQYF.

V and J are TRBV29-1 and TRBJ2-1; 15 nucleotides line up with TRBD2. The CDR3 is made up of 18 amino acids. Germline trimming cut 1 base from V and 5 bases from J; bases unmatched to any gene: 9. Germline V gene data show CDR1 as SQVTM and CDR2 as ANQGSEA. DNA for the CDR3: TGCAGCGTTGAAGGCCTGGGACTAGCGGGAGGTTTTAACAATGAGCAGTTCTTC. Amino acid sequence: CSVEGLGLAGGFNNEQFF.